These T cell receptor beta chains were read from a single sample in a study of T-cell memory formation after mild COVID-19. TCRdb recomputed calls from the 5' RACE reads with MiXCR, one row per CDR3 protein. The data show approximately 40,000 distinct CDR3 sequences, roughly 11% seen once. The source material was PBMCs or a T cell subset sorted from them (not recorded which). These receptors were collected from a man between 18 and 29 years old who had mild COVID-19 (a few samples of this study predate the infection). Cell type and time point are not known. CDR3s include the opening cysteine and the closing phenylalanine or tryptophan. D genes are given only for firm matches. Where a row states a size, it is once, few, many or the class of an expanded clone; other rows omit it.

D	V	J	size	DNA	CDR3
-	TRBV28	TRBJ2-1	many	TGTGCCAGCATGGTCTCCTCCAATGAGCAGTTCTTC	CASMVSSNEQFF
TRBD1	TRBV5-1	TRBJ1-1	many	TGCGCCAGCAGCTGGCTACCCGGGACAGGGGACGTGGACACTGAAGCTTTCTTT	CASSWLPGTGDVDTEAFF
-	TRBV7-2	TRBJ2-7	many	TGTGCCAGCAGCCGCACTGGGCTCTACGAGCAGTACTTC	CASSRTGLYEQYF
-	TRBV9	TRBJ2-7	many	TGTGCCAGCAGCGTAGTGGCAGGTGCCACCTACGAGCAGTACTTC	CASSVVAGATYEQYF
TRBD2	TRBV4-2	TRBJ2-1	many	TGTGCCAGCAGCCAAGGAGCGGGGGGGCTTGATGAGCAGTTCTTC	CASSQGAGGLDEQFF
-	TRBV2	TRBJ2-2	-	TGTGCCAGCAGCTACACTCCAGGGAACACCGGGGAGCTGTTTTTT	CASSYTPGNTGELFF
TRBD1	TRBV24-1	TRBJ2-3	many	TGTGCCACCAGTGACTCGGGACAGGGTGGCACAGATACGCAGTATTTT	CATSDSGQGGTDTQYF
-	TRBV4-3	TRBJ2-3	medium-sized	TGCGCCAGCAGCCAAGTGGGGGGCCCTGCAGATACGCAGTATTTT	CASSQVGGPADTQYF
TRBD1	TRBV5-1	TRBJ2-3	many	TGCGCCAGCAGACAGGGGGCAGATACGCAGTATTTT	CASRQGADTQYF
-	TRBV4-1	TRBJ2-3	many	TGCGCCAGCAGCCAAGAAGGGGCGCCAAGCACAGATACGCAGTATTTT	CASSQEGAPSTDTQYF
-	TRBV29-1	TRBJ2-5	many	TGCAGCGTTGTAGAGACAGTCGAGACCCAGTACTTC	CSVVETVETQYF
-	TRBV20-1	TRBJ1-1	many	TGCAGTGCTAGAGCCCTAGACGCTGAAGCCTTCTTT	CSARALDAEAFF
-	TRBV6-2/TRBV6-3	TRBJ1-2	many	TGTGCCAGCAGTTACTCCTCCGTGACCACGAATGGCTACACCTTC	CASSYSSVTTNGYTF
TRBD2	TRBV7-6	TRBJ2-1	-	TGTGCCAGCAGCCCTAGACTAGCGGGGGGGCCATCCGAGTTCTTC	CASSPRLAGGPSEFF
-	TRBV4-3	TRBJ1-4	many	TGCGCCAGCAGCCCCCTCAGGGCAACTAATGAAAAACTGTTTTTT	CASSPLRATNEKLFF
-	TRBV4-1	TRBJ1-5	many	TGCGCCAGCAGCCAAACAGGCAACAATCAGCCCCAGCATTTT	CASSQTGNNQPQHF
-	TRBV24-1	TRBJ1-2	many	TGTGCCACCAGTGATTACAGCTATGGCTACACCTTC	CATSDYSYGYTF
-	TRBV4-1	TRBJ1-5	many	TGCGCCAGCAGCCGGCGGTGGGTGAGCAATCAGCCCCAGCATTTT	CASSRRWVSNQPQHF
-	TRBV2	TRBJ2-1	many	TGTGCCAGCAGGCCGGGACACCTCAACAATGAGCAGTTCTTC	CASRPGHLNNEQFF
-	TRBV28	TRBJ1-5	many	TGTGCCAGCAGGGGAAAGAGAAATCAGCCCCAGCATTTT	CASRGKRNQPQHF
-	TRBV7-8	TRBJ1-6	-	TGTGCCAGCAGCTTTCAGGCAGGGAATAATTCACCCCTCCACTTT	CASSFQAGNNSPLHF
-	TRBV7-9	TRBJ2-1	many	TGTGCCAGCAGCCCTCCTGTGACAGTCTCCTACAATGAGCAGTTCTTC	CASSPPVTVSYNEQFF
TRBD1	TRBV6-6	TRBJ2-2	many	TGTGCCAGCAGGGGGACAGGGGTGTTCACCGGGGAGCTGTTTTTT	CASRGTGVFTGELFF
-	TRBV5-1	TRBJ1-6	many	TGCGCCAGCAGCTCCACTACAGGGTCCGGATCACCCCTCCACTTT	CASSSTTGSGSPLHF
-	TRBV20-1	TRBJ1-5	many	TGCAGTGCCCGAGGGGTATTAGGTCAGCCCCAGCATTTT	CSARGVLGQPQHF
-	TRBV29-1	TRBJ1-1	-	TGCAGCGTTGACCAGGCAAGAGAAGCTTTCTTT	CSVDQAREAFF